This T cell receptor (beta chain) was profiled in a study of T cell repertoires in cytomegalovirus infection. Whole-study context: Based on public TCR beta signatures, there were indications of CMV infection and of a matching HLA type.

Germline V CDR1 and CDR2: LGHNA, YSLEER. V dropped 0 bases and J dropped 0 bases, with 3 bases sitting between them. The CDR3 is made up of 15 amino acids. Overall study results and limits: There were carriers of CMV plus the relevant HLA, and cumulative public TCR beta family frequency identified them. It was HLA-C-restricted CMV-specific TCR beta clonotypes that dominated the response ex vivo.

This clonotype was seen ten or more times. Its target is unknown. In TCRdb, the reads were re-called with MiXCR into one record per CDR3 protein. The sample lists 120,000 to 150,000 distinct CDR3 sequences; 5% to 6.5% were seen once. Sequencing input: PBMCs. J is TRBJ2-6 and V is TRBV4-3; D ambiguous. The receptor's source is a human donor in good health (CMV status not recorded). Some clones in this sample may be carry-over from other donors' samples. The CDR3 here is CASSQDDSGANVLTF. Here the CDR3 DNA reads TGCGCCAGCAGCCAAGATGACTCTGGGGCCAACGTCCTGACTTTC.